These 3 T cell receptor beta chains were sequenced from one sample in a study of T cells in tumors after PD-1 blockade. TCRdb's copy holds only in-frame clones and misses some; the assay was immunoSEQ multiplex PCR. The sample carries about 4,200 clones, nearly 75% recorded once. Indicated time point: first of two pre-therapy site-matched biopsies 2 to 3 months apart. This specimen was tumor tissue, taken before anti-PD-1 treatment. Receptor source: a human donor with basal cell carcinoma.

As DNA, the CDR3 is TGTGCCTGGATGGCGGGGAAAGGGAACACTGAAGCTTTCTTT. It yields the protein CAWMAGKGNTEAFF. J is TRBJ1-1 and V is TRBV30; D is ambiguous. Germline values: CDR1 GTSNPN, CDR2 SVGIG (reference sequence). V lost 4 bases to trimming and J lost 1 base, with 13 bases between them. CDR3 size: 14 residues. The full variable domain, its missing parts supplied by reference TRBV30 and TRBJ1-1, is SQTIHQWPATLVQPVGSPLSLECTVEGTSNPNLYWYRQAAGRGLQLLFYSVGIGQISSEVPQNLSASRPQDRQFILSSKKLLLSDSGFYLCAWMAGKGNTEAFFGQGTRLTVV.

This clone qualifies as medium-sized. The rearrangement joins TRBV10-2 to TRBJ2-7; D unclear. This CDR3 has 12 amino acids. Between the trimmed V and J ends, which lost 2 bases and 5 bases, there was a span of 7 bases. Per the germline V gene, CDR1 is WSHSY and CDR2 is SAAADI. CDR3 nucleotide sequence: TGCGCCAGCAGTGAGGTGGTGGACGAGCAGTACTTC. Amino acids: CASSEVVDEQYF.

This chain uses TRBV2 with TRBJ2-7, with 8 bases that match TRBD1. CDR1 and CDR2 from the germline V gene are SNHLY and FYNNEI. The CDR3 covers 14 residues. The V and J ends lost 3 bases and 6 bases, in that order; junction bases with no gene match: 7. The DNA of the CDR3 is TGTGCCAGCAGTGAGTGGCAGGGGGCGAGCGAGCAGTACTTC. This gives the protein CASSEWQGASEQYF.